The next 26 T cell receptor beta chains were all read from a single sample in a study of vaccination and CD4 T cells after COVID-19 (dated by TCRdb to the early 2020s). No antigen is known for these receptors. Libraries were made using PCR. The listed sequencing device is Illumina iSeq 100. TCR sequencing of DNA from cultured CD4+ T cells used the Oncomine TCR Beta short-read assay at the Johns Hopkins FTIC core. TCRdb reran the public reads through fastp at Q25 and MiXCR, keeping productive beta chains. Records with the same CDR3 protein are collapsed into one entry carrying the most frequent genes and DNA. Within this sample are approximately 8,700 distinct CDR3 sequences, with approximately 25% of them counted one time only. Of the sample, roughly 12% falls within the top ten clones. The treatment or condition label, read with the paper, signifies: approximately 11-day PBMC culture with coronavirus spike peptide pools or control peptides (ViraFEST assay).

The sample here was CD4+ T cells from blood, cultured in vitro, taken after SARS-CoV-2 vaccination. The receptors originated from a human donor who had recovered from COVID-19.

This clonotype was counted a few times. V usage is TRBV7-2 and J usage is TRBJ2-3, with D perhaps given as TRBD1 or TRBD2 (7 bases each). Per the germline V gene, CDR1 is SGHTA and CDR2 is FQGNSA. V lost 5 bases and J 2 bases, leaving 14 bases between the germline ends. This CDR3 is 15 amino acids long. Here the CDR3 DNA reads TGTGCCAGCAGCCCAGGGGGACTAAACACAGATACGCAGTATTTT. This translates into CASSPGGLNTDTQYF.

The sample holds a few counts of this clonotype. The V gene is TRBV24-1, the J gene TRBJ2-4; TRBD1 aligns across 8 bases. This CDR3 has 14 residues. CDR1 is KGHDR, CDR2 SFDVKD, per germline. The V and J ends lost 7 bases and 8 bases, in that order; junction bases with no gene match: 9. The DNA for the CDR3 is TGTGCCACCAGCAAAGGACAGGGAAGTTACATTCAGTACTTC. It codes for CATSKGQGSYIQYF.

The chain combines TRBV25-1 with TRBJ1-1; TRBD1 is a possible D gene (5 bases). Germline V gene lookup returns CDR1 MGHDK and CDR2 SYGVNS. Deletions cut 6 bases from V and 4 bases from J, with 15 bases between. The length of the CDR3 is 14 residues. The CDR3 DNA is TGTGCCAGCAGGTTGAGCCAGGGTGGCACTGAAGCTTTCTTT. Translation: CASRLSQGGTEAFF.

In this sample, this clonotype is medium-sized. V is TRBV6-5 and J is TRBJ1-1, with a weak D call TRBD1 (5 bases). Trimming cost V 4 bases and J 6 bases, with 18 bases left between them. CDR3 size: 15 residues. Germline assignment: CDR1 MNHEY and CDR2 SVGAGI. CDR3 in amino acids: CASSSNLKGAAEAFF. For the CDR3, the DNA is TGTGCCAGCAGTTCGAACCTTAAAGGGGCGGCTGAAGCTTTCTTT.

In its sample, this clonotype was seen a few times. V and J are TRBV20-1 and TRBJ2-2; D gene unclear. This CDR3 spans 13 amino acids. Germline values: CDR1 DFQATT, CDR2 SNEGSKA (reference sequence). The V end was cut by 2 bases, the J end by 4 bases, with 8 bases between. DNA for the CDR3: TGCAGTGCTAGATCCCCTATCACCGGGGAGCTGTTTTTT. It is translated as CSARSPITGELFF.

This sequence joins TRBV20-1 and TRBJ1-1, with a tentative D call TRBD1 (5 bases). The CDR3 has 13 residues. CDR1 and CDR2 from the germline V gene are DFQATT and SNEGSKA (reference sequence). V lost 3 bases and J lost 3, with 11 bases in between. CDR3 sequence (DNA): TGCAGTGCTAGTTCTGGGGGGGACACTGAAGCTTTCTTT. Translation: CSASSGGDTEAFF.

This chain joins TRBV14 and TRBJ2-7; the D call may be TRBD1 or TRBD2 (5 bases each). Looked up from germline, CDR1 is SGHDN and CDR2 is FVKESK. The CDR3 has 14 amino acids. Between the trimmed V and J ends, which lost 3 bases and 9 bases, there was a span of 18 bases. The CDR3 loop is CASSHATTSGGQYF. The CDR3 nucleotides are TGTGCCAGCAGCCACGCGACAACGTCTGGGGGGCAGTACTTC.

The chain is built from TRBV12-3 or TRBV12-4 and TRBJ2-7; 10 nucleotides agree with TRBD2. CDR3 length equals 15 residues. The junction had 4 bases not matched to a gene; V was cut back by 4 bases and J by 1 base. DNA of the CDR3: TGTGCCAGCAGTTGGACTAGCGGAGGATCCTACGAGCAGTACTTC. It yields the protein CASSWTSGGSYEQYF.

This chain links TRBV18 with TRBJ2-3, with 9 bases matching TRBD1. This CDR3 comprises 15 residues. V lost 0 bases to trimming and J lost 3 bases; unmatched junction nucleotides: 1. Germline V gene lookup returns CDR1 KGHSH and CDR2 LQKENI. The CDR3 bases are TGTGCCAGCTCACCACCGACAGGGGGGACAGATACGCAGTATTTT. It specifies CASSPPTGGTDTQYF.

This clonotype has more than one count but fewer than ten. The rearrangement links TRBV7-6 to TRBJ1-3; D remains ambiguous. Deletions cut 5 bases from V and 4 bases from J, with 18 bases between. This CDR3 contains 16 residues. Per the germline V gene, CDR1 is SGHVS and CDR2 is FNYEAQ. DNA for the CDR3: TGTGCCAGCAGCCCAAGACAAAGGGCAGGAGGAAACACCATATATTTT. Encoded protein: CASSPRQRAGGNTIYF.

The gene calls are TRBV20-1 and TRBJ2-2, with D tentatively TRBD2 (5 bases). V lost 3 bases and J 1 base, leaving 9 bases between the germline ends. This CDR3 has 14 residues. CDR1 is DFQATT and CDR2 is SNEGSKA in the germline V gene (reference sequence). The CDR3: CSARDSVNTGELFF. Here the CDR3 DNA reads TGCAGTGCTAGGGATAGCGTGAACACCGGGGAGCTGTTTTTT.

The sample holds a few counts of this clonotype. This chain links TRBV7-9 with TRBJ2-6, with 7 bases that match TRBD1. V shed 3 bases, J shed 4 bases, and the junction held 15 bases outside the gene matches. CDR1 SEHNR and CDR2 FQNEAQ come from the germline V gene (reference sequence). The CDR3 is 19 amino acids. The CDR3 protein is CASSLGQLKRSVGANVLTF. The CDR3 bases are TGTGCCAGCAGCTTGGGACAGTTAAAACGCTCTGTGGGGGCCAACGTCCTGACTTTC.

This clonotype was counted between two and nine times. The rearrangement links TRBV27 to TRBJ1-1, with no clear D. The CDR3 totals 16 residues. Germline V CDR1 and CDR2: MNHEY, SMNVEV (reference sequence). The V end was cut by 7 bases, the J end by 0 bases, with 18 bases between. The CDR3, as DNA: TGTGCCAGCACTCCCGCGGCAGACCCCTTGAACACTGAAGCTTTCTTT. It codes for CASTPAADPLNTEAFF.

By share, this clonotype ranks as large. This sequence joins TRBV6-5 and TRBJ1-6; D possibly corresponds to TRBD1 (5 bases). The CDR3 is 16 residues long. Germline CDR1 MNHEY, CDR2 SVGAGI. Trimming removed 2 bases from V and 7 bases from J, with 15 bases in between. CDR3 amino acids: CASSYHPRGTNSPLHF. In DNA, the CDR3 is TGTGCCAGCAGTTACCATCCTCGTGGGACCAATTCACCCCTCCACTTT.

The chain employs TRBV12-3 or TRBV12-4 and TRBJ2-7, with a weak D call TRBD1 (5 bases). This CDR3 is built from 14 residues. Between the trimmed V and J ends, which lost 5 bases and 0 bases, there was a span of 11 bases. CDR3 in amino acids: CASSPTELSYEQYF. For the CDR3, the DNA is TGTGCCAGCAGTCCGACAGAACTCTCCTACGAGCAGTACTTC.

V usage is TRBV29-1 and J usage is TRBJ2-1; 11 bases are a match to TRBD1. CDR3 length: 14 residues. V was clipped by 3 bases and J by 8 bases; unmatched bases: 6. CDR1 SQVTM and CDR2 ANQGSEA come from the germline V gene. The DNA for the CDR3 is TGCAGCGTTGATGGGGACAGGGGGACCCATGAGCAGTTCTTC. Translated: CSVDGDRGTHEQFF.

This clonotype was recorded a few times. The V gene is TRBV14, the J gene TRBJ1-1, with 12 bases matching TRBD1. The CDR3 length is 17 residues. CDR1 SGHDN and CDR2 FVKESK come from the germline V gene. V lost 3 bases, J lost 1 base, and 6 bases stayed unmatched. CDR3 amino acids: CASSHRGQGAWNTEAFF. The CDR3 DNA follows: TGTGCCAGCAGCCACCGGGGACAGGGGGCCTGGAACACTGAAGCTTTCTTT.

The chain carries TRBV28 and TRBJ2-1; 7 bases fit TRBD1. The trim removed 5 bases at V and 7 bases at J, leaving 14 bases unmatched. Germline CDR1 and CDR2: MDHEN and SYDVKM. The CDR3 is 16 residues long. Written as DNA, the CDR3 is TGTGCCAGCAGTGTAAACCCCGGGACAGATTGGAATGAGCAGTTCTTC. Translated, it gives CASSVNPGTDWNEQFF. Based on the CDR3 plus reference TRBV28 and TRBJ2-1, the full variable domain is DVKVTQSSRYLVKRTGEKVFLECVQDMDHENMFWYRQDPGLGLRLIYFSYDVKMKEKGDIPEGYSVSREKKERFSLILESASTNQTSMYLCASSVNPGTDWNEQFFGPGTRLTVL.

In this sample, this clonotype is medium-sized. This sequence joins TRBV15 and TRBJ1-2; D unresolved. This CDR3 contains 12 residues. Trimming removed 0 bases at V and 5 bases at J, with 4 bases between. Germline V lookup: CDR1 LNHNV, CDR2 YYDKDF (reference sequence). The DNA of the CDR3 is TGTGCCACCAGCAGAGAACAGTATGGCTACACCTTC. Translated: CATSREQYGYTF.

The V gene is TRBV6-1, the J gene TRBJ1-2; no clear D gene. The CDR3 spans 13 residues. CDR1 and CDR2 from the germline V gene are MNHNS and SASEGT. V lost 6 bases, J lost 8 bases, and 16 bases lay in between. The CDR3 region is CASSRTADRGYTF. In DNA, the CDR3 is TGTGCCAGCAGCCGTACGGCGGATCGAGGCTACACCTTC.

By sample share, this clonotype is medium-sized. J is TRBJ1-5 and V is TRBV20-1, with D uncertain. The CDR3 sequence is 15 residues long. Trimming cost V 1 base and J 3 bases, with 13 bases left between them. From germline, CDR1 is DFQATT and CDR2 SNEGSKA (reference sequence). The CDR3 DNA follows: TGCAGTGCTAGAGTCTCCGACGGTTCCAATCAGCCCCAGCATTTT. Amino acid sequence: CSARVSDGSNQPQHF.

The chain couples TRBV15 to TRBJ1-1, with 10 bases matching TRBD1. This CDR3 contains 17 residues. Germline CDR1 LNHNV, CDR2 YYDKDF (reference sequence). Losses at the gene ends were 1 base for V and 4 bases for J; bases not matched to a gene: 9. CDR3 sequence: CATSRGKGQGFSTEAFF. The CDR3 DNA sequence: TGTGCCACCAGCAGAGGTAAGGGACAGGGGTTCAGCACTGAAGCTTTCTTT.

This clonotype was counted between two and nine times. The chain joins TRBV20-1 to TRBJ2-7; D remains ambiguous. This CDR3 comprises 11 residues. Between the trimmed V and J ends, which lost 0 bases and 5 bases, there was a span of 5 bases. The germline V gene encodes CDR1 DFQATT and CDR2 SNEGSKA (reference sequence). The CDR3 spells CSARDPHEQYF. CDR3 sequence (DNA): TGCAGTGCTAGAGATCCCCACGAGCAGTACTTC.

The J gene is TRBJ1-1, the V gene TRBV7-9, with D perhaps matching TRBD1 (6 bases). The V and J ends lost 4 bases and 0 bases respectively, with 21 bases between them. The CDR3 is 18 residues long. CDR1 is SEHNR, CDR2 FQNEAQ, per germline (reference sequence). The CDR3: CASSSQGMGKPMNTEAFF. Here the CDR3 DNA reads TGTGCCAGCAGCTCTCAGGGGATGGGAAAGCCGATGAACACTGAAGCTTTCTTT.

Here the CDR3 reads CASSLFYEQYF. CDR3 coding DNA: TGTGCCAGCAGTCTCTTCTACGAGCAGTACTTC. V usage is TRBV6-4 and J usage is TRBJ2-7; D not certain. The germline gives CDR1 MRHNA, CDR2 SNTAGT. V gave up 5 bases and J gave up 3 bases, with 5 bases separating them. The CDR3 loop spans 11 amino acids.

The chain has TRBV6-1 and TRBJ2-5; 12 bases are a match to TRBD2. Germline CDR1 is MNHNS and CDR2 is SASEGT. V dropped 6 bases and J dropped 4; count of bases not matched to a gene: 9. This CDR3 contains 16 residues. CDR3 DNA: TGTGCCAGCAGCCCCGAAAAGACTAGCGGGAGAGAGACCCAGTACTTC. Protein sequence: CASSPEKTSGRETQYF.